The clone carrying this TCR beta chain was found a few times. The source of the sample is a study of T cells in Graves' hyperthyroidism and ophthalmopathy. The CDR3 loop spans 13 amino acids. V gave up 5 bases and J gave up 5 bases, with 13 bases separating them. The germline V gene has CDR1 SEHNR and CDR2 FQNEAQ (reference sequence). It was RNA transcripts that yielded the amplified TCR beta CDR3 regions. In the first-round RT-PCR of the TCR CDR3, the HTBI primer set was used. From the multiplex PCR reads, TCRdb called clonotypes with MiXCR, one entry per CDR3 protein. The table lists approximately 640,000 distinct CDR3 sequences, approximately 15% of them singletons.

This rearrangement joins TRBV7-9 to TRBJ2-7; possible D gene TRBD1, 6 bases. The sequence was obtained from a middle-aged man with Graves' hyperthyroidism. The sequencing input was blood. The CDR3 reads CASSTGLPNEQYF. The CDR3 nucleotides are TGTGCCAGCAGCACAGGGCTTCCTAACGAGCAGTACTTC.